The clone carrying this T cell receptor (beta chain) has ten or more counts. The sample belongs to a study of CD8+ T cells in alopecia areata. The CDR3 consists of 16 residues. The germline V gene encodes CDR1 SGDLS and CDR2 YYNGEE. Losses at the gene ends were 4 bases for V and 4 bases for J; bases not matched to a gene: 10. Sequencing templates came from extracted RNA that was reverse transcribed into cDNA. The table came from immunoSEQ multiplex PCR; TCRdb's copy has only in-frame clones and leaves some out. The sample yields roughly 200,000 clones, around 63% seen once. This material consisted of CD4+ T cells sorted from blood, taken at week 0. This chain uses TRBV9 with TRBJ2-1; 8 nucleotides line up with TRBD1. The receptor was derived from a human donor with alopecia areata. The CDR3 bases are TGTGCCAGCAGCTCTACAGGGGGACTGGCGTACAATGAGCAGTTCTTC. Translated: CASSSTGGLAYNEQFF. The full variable domain, its missing parts supplied by reference TRBV9 and TRBJ2-1, is DSGVTQTPKHLITATGQRVTLRCSPRSGDLSVYWYQQSLDQGLQFLIQYYNGEERAKGNILERFSAQQFPDLHSELNLSSLELGDSALYFCASSSTGGLAYNEQFFGPGTRLTVL.